A single sample is the source of the 10 T cell receptor beta chains below, sequenced in a study of blood T cell repertoires in COVID-19. Libraries were prepared by immunoSEQ multiplex PCR; TCRdb keeps only in-frame clonotypes and omits some of them. The repertoire has 430,000 or so clones, 85% to 90% of them found once; the top ten carry 0.8% to 1%. Sequencing was carried out using peripheral blood. These receptors all come from a man aged 18 to 29 with COVID-19, enrolled during active disease.

The chain joins TRBV6-5 to TRBJ2-3; TRBD2 agrees at 9 bases. V shed 5 bases, J shed 2 bases, and the junction held 5 bases outside the gene matches. Germline V lookup: CDR1 MNHEY, CDR2 SVGAGI. This CDR3 region has 15 residues. The CDR3 nucleotides read TGTGCCAGCAGTCGCCTAGCGGGGTTCACAGATACGCAGTATTTT. Translating it yields CASSRLAGFTDTQYF.

This chain links TRBV5-5 with TRBJ2-2; 15 positions agree with TRBD2. Germline assignment: CDR1 SGHKS and CDR2 YYEKEE (reference sequence). Germline trimming cut 4 bases from V and 4 bases from J; bases unmatched to any gene: 5. This CDR3 is built from 17 residues. The CDR3 loop reads CASSQGLAGGGTGELFF. The CDR3 nucleotides read TGTGCCAGCAGCCAGGGACTAGCGGGGGGCGGCACCGGGGAGCTGTTTTTT.

This clone was recorded only once. V is TRBV5-1 and J is TRBJ1-6; TRBD1 agrees at 10 bases. The CDR3 contains 16 residues. Germline CDR1 is SGHRS and CDR2 is YFSETQ. The V gene end was trimmed by 3 bases and the J gene end by 10 bases; junction bases not matched to a gene: 10. The CDR3 sequence: CASSSTGGRVGSPLHF. The CDR3 region has the DNA TGCGCCAGCAGCTCGACAGGGGGCAGGGTAGGGTCACCCCTCCACTTT.

The chain is built from TRBV19 and TRBJ2-1; D is unclear. CDR3 length: 13 residues. V dropped 2 bases and J dropped 7 bases, with 9 bases sitting between them. Germline CDR1 reads LNHDA; CDR2 reads SQIVND (reference sequence). This CDR3 is CASSISPENEQFF. CDR3 bases: TGTGCCAGTAGTATAAGTCCCGAGAATGAGCAGTTCTTC.

This clone has more than one count but fewer than ten. This chain joins TRBV6-1 and TRBJ1-5; 7 bases fit TRBD1. The V gene's germline CDR1 is MNHNS and CDR2 SASEGT. CDR3 length: 14 residues. V lost 2 bases and J lost 5; bases outside the gene matches: 3. CDR3 DNA sequence: TGTGCCAGCAGTGAAATGACAGGGTATCAGCCCCAGCATTTT. Translated, it gives CASSEMTGYQPQHF.

J is TRBJ2-7 and V is TRBV6-2 or TRBV6-3, with 9 bases identical to TRBD1. The J segment lost 1 base and the V segment lost 6 bases, leaving 7 bases of the junction unmatched. CDR1 MNHEY and CDR2 SVGEGT come from the germline V gene. The CDR3 consists of 15 residues. The CDR3 DNA follows: TGTGCCAGCAGCTCGACCGGGACAGGGTCCTACGAGCAGTACTTC. Protein sequence: CASSSTGTGSYEQYF.

The chain joins TRBV5-1 to TRBJ2-7, with 10 bases aligning to TRBD1. This CDR3 is 17 amino acids long. The J segment lost 6 bases and the V segment lost 0 bases, leaving 12 bases of the junction unmatched. The V gene's germline CDR1 is SGHRS and CDR2 YFSETQ. The CDR3 spells CASSLGDRGLRPSEQYF. The CDR3 nucleotides read TGCGCCAGCAGCTTGGGTGACAGGGGGCTAAGGCCATCCGAGCAGTACTTC.

In the case of this clone: This CDR3 is also generated by other DNA sequences in the sample. The DNA of the CDR3 is TGCGCCAGCAGCCAAGTCGGGTCTAGCAATCAGCCCCAGCATTTT. It codes for CASSQVGSSNQPQHF. The chain is built from TRBV4-1 and TRBJ1-5; D call uncertain. The V end lost 1 base, the J end lost 0 bases, and 7 bases lay between the germline ends. This CDR3 spans 15 amino acids. CDR1 and CDR2 (germline): MGHRA, YSYEKL.

V and J are TRBV5-7 and TRBJ2-3; 10 positions agree with TRBD2. TRBV5-7 is designated an ORF whose function remains uncertain. The CDR3 is 15 amino acids. V gave up 0 bases and J gave up 6 bases; unmatched junction bases: 4. The CDR3 DNA is TGTGCCAGCAGCTTGGCCCTAGCGGGGGTGGATACGCAGTATTTT. Translated, it gives CASSLALAGVDTQYF.

V usage is TRBV11-3 and J usage is TRBJ2-1; 8 nucleotides agree with TRBD2. Germline-derived CDR1 and CDR2 are SGHNT and YENEEA. The CDR3 runs 16 residues. V shed 0 bases, J shed 5 bases, and the junction held 6 bases outside the gene matches. In DNA form, the CDR3 reads TGTGCCAGCAGCTTAGAAGGGACTAGGCTGCACAATGAGCAGTTCTTC. Translation gives CASSLEGTRLHNEQFF.